These 9 T cell receptor beta chains originate from one sample sequenced in a study of blood T cell repertoires in COVID-19 (dated by TCRdb to the early 2020s). The library relied on the immunoSEQ multiplex PCR assay. Held by TCRdb, this immuneACCESS table contains in-frame sequences only and omits some clones. Under half of the omission traces to an unresolved V gene where checked; the cause of the rest is unknown. The sample profile shows fewer than 350,000 clones; 85% of them were found once. The ten largest clonotypes hold around 7.2% of the sample. The sample taken for sequencing was peripheral blood. Receptor source: a human donor in a cohort sampled during active COVID-19.

V gene TRBV24-1 combines with J gene TRBJ1-6; no clear D. Germline loops: CDR1 KGHDR, CDR2 SFDVKD. The ends were cut back, 3 bases at V and 7 bases at J, with 6 bases in the middle. The CDR3 length is 13 residues. In nucleotides, the CDR3 is TGTGCCACCAGTGATGACGGGAATTCACCCCTCCACTTT. Its protein product is CATSDDGNSPLHF.

This sequence joins TRBV10-1 and TRBJ1-4; 9 positions match TRBD1. This CDR3 is built from 16 residues. The junction had 14 bases not matched to a gene; V was cut back by 11 bases and J by 4 bases. The V gene's germline CDR1 is WNHNN and CDR2 SYGVQD (reference sequence). The chain's CDR3 is CAGQGPCGHGNEKLFF. DNA of the CDR3: TGCGCCGGACAGGGGCCCTGTGGGCATGGTAATGAAAAACTGTTTTTT.

This clone was counted once. The CDR3 spells CASSYPGQGGETEETQYF. DNA for the CDR3: TGTGCCAGCAGTTACCCGGGACAGGGTGGTGAGACCGAAGAGACCCAGTACTTC. The chain has TRBV7-8 and TRBJ2-5; 9 positions agree with TRBD1. The trim removed 6 bases at V and 3 bases at J, leaving 17 bases unmatched. CDR1 and CDR2 from the germline V gene are SGHVS and FQNEAQ. The CDR3 loop spans 18 amino acids.

The gene calls are TRBV20-1 and TRBJ2-1; 8 bases fit TRBD1. CDR1 and CDR2 (germline): DFQATT, SNEGSKA (reference sequence). Trimming cost V 5 bases and J 8 bases; bases outside gene matches: 2. This CDR3 comprises 11 residues. This chain's CDR3 is CSADRGHEQFF. CDR3 coding DNA: TGCAGTGCTGACAGGGGCCATGAGCAGTTCTTC.

This sequence joins TRBV30 and TRBJ1-5, with TRBD1 as a possible D gene (6 bases). V lost 2 bases, J lost 2 bases, and 10 bases lay in between. The germline V gene encodes CDR1 GTSNPN and CDR2 SVGIG (reference sequence). The CDR3 spans 14 residues. CDR3 sequence: CAWSHTGRNQPQHF. DNA for the CDR3: TGTGCCTGGAGTCATACAGGGCGCAATCAGCCCCAGCATTTT.

V is TRBV30 and J is TRBJ2-2; tentatively, D is TRBD2 (6 bases). Looked up from germline, CDR1 is GTSNPN and CDR2 is SVGIG (reference sequence). Trimming shortened V by 4 bases and J by 4 bases, and 13 bases separated the two germline ends. The CDR3 spans 14 residues. CDR3 region: CAWNSGLFTGELFF. As DNA, the CDR3 is TGTGCCTGGAATTCCGGACTATTCACCGGGGAGCTGTTTTTT. The variable domain in full, completed from reference TRBV30 and TRBJ2-2, reads SQTIHQWPATLVQPVGSPLSLECTVEGTSNPNLYWYRQAAGRGLQLLFYSVGIGQISSEVPQNLSASRPQDRQFILSSKKLLLSDSGFYLCAWNSGLFTGELFFGEGSRLTVL.

This clone was counted a single time. The genes are TRBV29-1 and TRBJ2-5; D uncertain. V was pared by 4 bases and J by 5 bases, with 14 bases between. Germline V lookup: CDR1 SQVTM, CDR2 ANQGSEA. The CDR3 extends over 13 amino acids. The CDR3 DNA reads TGCAGCGTTGTCCCAGGTACCGCGGAGACCCAGTACTTC. Translation: CSVVPGTAETQYF.

This clone has only a few counts. The chain is built from TRBV3-1 (or the pseudogene TRBV3-2) and TRBJ1-6; D unclear. From germline, CDR1 is LGHDT and CDR2 YNNKEL (reference sequence). The CDR3 has 16 residues. V was trimmed by 7 bases and J by 8 bases, leaving 21 bases between them. In DNA form, the CDR3 reads TGTGCCAGCACCGGCGGGAGAGCAGGAAGAGATTCACCCCTCCACTTT. Translated, it gives CASTGGRAGRDSPLHF.

This chain uses TRBV6-5 with TRBJ1-1; 8 bases agree with TRBD1. Looked up from germline, CDR1 is MNHEY and CDR2 is SVGAGI. Trimming at V came to 10 bases and at J to 6 bases, leaving 10 bases not matched to a gene. The CDR3 contains 13 residues. CDR3 region: CATVGQGKSEAFF. The CDR3 nucleotides read TGTGCCACCGTCGGACAGGGTAAGTCTGAAGCTTTCTTT.